Listed below are T cell receptor beta chains from one sample, sequenced in a study of shared clonotypes between healthy human individuals. Profiled with immunoSEQ multiplex PCR; TCRdb holds only in-frame clones, not every one. The sample records around 990,000 clones, approximately 77% being singletons. What was sequenced was memory CD4+ T cells from PBMCs. All receptors come from a man younger than 35 in good health. Some clones in this sample may be carry-over from other donors' samples. CDR3s include the opening cysteine and the closing phenylalanine or tryptophan. D genes are given only for firm matches. Clone size is given for some rows only: seen once, a few or many times, or a class if the clone is expanded.

TRBJ2-3	.	TRBV2	.	CASSTGSGADTQYF	TGTGCCAGCAGTACCGGGTCCGGAGCAGATACGCAGTATTTT
TRBJ2-1	.	TRBV18	few	CASSLDINNEQFF	TGTGCCAGCTCTTTGGACATCAACAATGAGCAGTTCTTC
TRBJ2-5	TRBD2	TRBV7-3	.	CASSFAHQGGVQETQYF	TGTGCCAGCAGCTTTGCACATCAGGGAGGGGTCCAAGAGACCCAGTACTTC
TRBJ1-2	.	TRBV28	.	CASSTIKTGPGYTF	TGTGCCAGCAGTACTATAAAAACAGGGCCCGGCTACACCTTC
TRBJ2-1	.	TRBV27	once	CASSSTRNEQFF	TGTGCCAGCAGTTCGACTAGGAATGAGCAGTTCTTC
TRBJ1-2	.	TRBV9	.	CASSGGAGAGGYTF	TGTGCCAGCAGCGGTGGAGCGGGGGCTGGAGGCTACACCTTC
TRBJ2-6	.	TRBV7-2	few	CASRRVAGGANVLTF	TGTGCCAGCAGGAGAGTAGCAGGTGGGGCCAACGTCCTGACTTTC
TRBJ2-4	TRBD1	TRBV6-1	.	CASGTGVAKNIQYF	TGTGCCAGTGGGACAGGGGTAGCCAAAAACATTCAGTACTTC
TRBJ2-2	TRBD2	TRBV6-9	once	CASSYYSLAGRTNTGELFF	TGTGCCAGCAGTTATTATTCACTAGCGGGTAGGACGAACACCGGGGAGCTGTTTTTT
TRBJ2-4	.	TRBV18	.	CASSPQWGLGNIQYF	TGTGCCAGCTCACCTCAGTGGGGGTTGGGAAACATTCAGTACTTC
TRBJ2-3	TRBD2	TRBV4-2	.	CASSQDLAGGDTQYF	TGTGCCAGCAGCCAAGATCTAGCGGGAGGAGATACGCAGTATTTT
TRBJ2-1	TRBD2	TRBV30	.	CAWSVTSGYEQFF	TGTGCCTGGAGTGTAACTAGCGGGTATGAGCAGTTCTTC
TRBJ2-7	TRBD1	TRBV2	.	CASSKDRGGLDEQYF	TGTGCCAGCAGTAAAGACAGGGGGGGCCTCGACGAGCAGTACTTC
TRBJ2-2	.	TRBV28	.	CASSEGNTGELFF	TGTGCCAGCAGCGAGGGAAACACCGGGGAGCTGTTTTTT
TRBJ1-5	.	TRBV10-3	.	CAISESWVGANQPQHF	TGTGCCATCAGTGAGTCGTGGGTCGGCGCCAATCAGCCCCAGCATTTT
TRBJ2-7	.	TRBV10-3	.	CAIRRSGEGNEQYF	TGTGCCATCAGGCGTTCAGGGGAGGGGAACGAGCAGTACTTC
TRBJ2-1	TRBD2	TRBV9	once	CASSVGGRFENEQFF	TGTGCCAGCAGCGTGGGCGGGAGGTTCGAGAATGAGCAGTTCTTC
TRBJ2-1	.	TRBV2	few	CASSALKAGEQFF	TGTGCCAGCAGTGCCCTGAAAGCGGGTGAGCAGTTCTTC
TRBJ2-2	.	TRBV5-1	.	CASSYLFSKAGELFF	TGCGCCAGCAGCTACCTCTTTAGCAAAGCCGGGGAGCTGTTTTTT
TRBJ1-1	.	TRBV5-6	.	CASHPGKGRGTEAFF	TGTGCCAGCCACCCGGGGAAGGGGCGAGGCACTGAAGCTTTCTTT
TRBJ1-2	.	TRBV7-2	.	CASSLMSGESGYTF	TGTGCCAGCAGCTTAATGTCGGGGGAAAGCGGCTACACCTTC
TRBJ2-2	.	TRBV15	.	CATSRVMESGELFF	TGTGCCACCAGCAGAGTAATGGAATCCGGGGAGCTGTTTTTT
TRBJ2-4	.	TRBV18	.	CASSPGRANIQYF	TGTGCCAGCTCACCGGGCAGGGCAAACATTCAGTACTTC
TRBJ2-3	.	TRBV13	.	CASSPWGVASTDTQYF	TGTGCCAGCAGTCCGTGGGGGGTCGCTAGCACAGATACGCAGTATTTT
TRBJ2-5	TRBD2	TRBV7-6	.	CASSSTSGGADTQYF	TGTGCCAGCAGCTCGACTAGCGGAGGGGCGGATACCCAGTACTTC
TRBJ2-2	.	TRBV30	few	CAWTLGEAGELFF	TGTGCCTGGACCCTAGGAGAGGCGGGGGAGCTGTTTTTT
TRBJ1-5	.	TRBV28	.	CASRGTPFIANQPQHF	TGTGCCAGCAGGGGGACACCCTTCATAGCAAATCAGCCCCAGCATTTT
TRBJ2-3	.	TRBV2	.	CASSTIGTDTQYF	TGTGCCAGCAGCACTATCGGCACAGATACGCAGTATTTT
TRBJ2-7	TRBD1	TRBV29-1	.	CSILIGGGLGEQYF	TGCAGCATATTGATAGGGGGCGGCCTGGGAGAGCAGTACTTC
TRBJ1-1	.	TRBV19	few	CASALSGTRAFF	TGTGCCAGCGCCTTATCCGGGACAAGGGCTTTCTTT
TRBJ2-3	.	TRBV11-2	.	CASSLVFTTSTDTQYF	TGTGCCAGCAGCTTAGTTTTTACGACTAGCACAGATACGCAGTATTTT
TRBJ1-3	.	TRBV6-1	.	CASRVDVWNTIYF	TGTGCCAGCAGGGTAGATGTCTGGAACACCATATATTTT
TRBJ1-3	.	TRBV5-4	once	CASSHGSSARDTIYF	TGTGCCAGCAGCCATGGATCTAGTGCCAGGGACACCATATATTTT
TRBJ2-1	.	TRBV27	.	CASSLLALGNEQFF	TGTGCCAGCAGTTTGCTAGCCCTAGGGAATGAGCAGTTCTTC
TRBJ2-7	.	TRBV29-1	.	CSVEGMRRDEQYF	TGCAGCGTTGAAGGCATGAGGAGGGACGAGCAGTACTTC
TRBJ2-3	TRBD1	TRBV28	.	CASRGGTGADTQYF	TGTGCCAGCAGGGGGGGGACAGGGGCGGATACGCAGTATTTT
TRBJ1-5	TRBD1	TRBV19	.	CATSSGQPNQPQHF	TGTGCCACGAGCTCGGGACAGCCCAATCAGCCCCAGCATTTT
TRBJ1-2	.	TRBV11-2	.	CASSLDPGPNYGYTF	TGTGCCAGCAGCTTAGATCCAGGGCCTAACTATGGCTACACCTTC
TRBJ2-1	TRBD2	TRBV30	.	CAWSMGTRRYEQFF	TGTGCCTGGAGTATGGGGACTAGGCGGTATGAGCAGTTCTTC
TRBJ2-6	.	TRBV10-1	few	CASSIHRRSHKSGNVLTF	TGCGCCAGCAGTATTCACCGAAGATCGCACAAGTCGGGCAACGTCCTGACTTTC